The 9 T cell receptor beta chains in this list originate from one sample, sequenced in a study of blood T cells in healthy people across ages (dated by TCRdb to the mid-2010s). Library preparation used 5' RACE. Sequencing was performed on an Illumina HiSeq 2500. A second roughly 6 to 12 cycle PCR used a sample-barcoded 5' primer and a J-beta primer mix. The raw public data were reprocessed by TCRdb itself: fastp quality trimming at Q25, MiXCR clonotype calling, in-frame beta chains only. Every distinct CDR3 protein forms one entry, paired with its most common genes and DNA. Within this sample are around 1,500,000 distinct CDR3 sequences, with 35% to 45% of them counted one time only. The top ten clonotypes cover roughly 7.9% of the sample. The sequencing sample was made of blood. The receptors stem from a woman aged 18-29 years in good health.

The chain uses TRBV27 and TRBJ2-7; 8 positions agree with TRBD1. The CDR3 has 14 residues. The J segment lost 6 bases and the V segment lost 5 bases, leaving 9 bases of the junction unmatched. Per the germline V gene, CDR1 is MNHEY and CDR2 is SMNVEV (reference sequence). The CDR3 region is CASSPLGQGPEQYF. The CDR3 DNA reads TGTGCCAGCAGTCCCCTAGGACAGGGACCCGAGCAGTACTTC.

The V and J genes are TRBV12-5 and TRBJ1-1; D ambiguous. Trimming stripped 1 base from V and 1 base from J, with 13 bases between. Germline V gene lookup returns CDR1 LGHNT and CDR2 FRNRAP. The CDR3 runs to 16 residues. CDR3 residues: CASGLAADPSNTEAFF. In DNA form, the CDR3 reads TGTGCTAGTGGTTTGGCGGCAGATCCTTCGAACACTGAAGCTTTCTTT.

The sample holds a few counts of this clonotype. The CDR3 DNA is TGTGCCAGCAGTGACGGTCTGGGACCCTATGGCTACACCTTC. This translates into CASSDGLGPYGYTF. This chain uses TRBV6-2 or TRBV6-3 with TRBJ1-2; maybe TRBD1 (5 bases). The germline V gene encodes CDR1 MNHEY and CDR2 SVGEGT. This CDR3 is built from 14 residues. Trimming took 5 bases from V and 4 from J, leaving 14 bases between them.

This clonotype was picked up a small number of times. V usage is TRBV7-3 and J usage is TRBJ2-3; D not certain. This CDR3 comprises 15 residues. Germline loops: CDR1 SGHTA, CDR2 FQGTGA. Between the trimmed V and J ends, which lost 4 bases and 2 bases, there was a span of 13 bases. As DNA, the CDR3 is TGTGCCAGCAGCTCAGGACGAACAGTCACAGATACGCAGTATTTT. Its protein is CASSSGRTVTDTQYF. Variable domain in full (rest from reference TRBV7-3 and TRBJ2-3): GAGVSQTPSNKVTEKGKYVELRCDPISGHTALYWYRQSLGQGPEFLIYFQGTGAADDSGLPNDRFFAVRPEGSVSTLKIQRTERGDSAVYLCASSSGRTVTDTQYFGPGTRLTVL.

The chain carries TRBV7-9 and TRBJ2-1, with D hard to call. The CDR3 contains 11 residues. Trimming took 8 bases from V and 4 from J, leaving 6 bases between them. The germline V gene encodes CDR1 SEHNR and CDR2 FQNEAQ (reference sequence). CDR3 in DNA: TGTGCCAGCGAGAGGTACAATGAGCAGTTCTTC. Translating it yields CASERYNEQFF.

This sequence joins TRBV10-3 and TRBJ2-7, with D perhaps matching TRBD2 (5 bases). Germline CDR1 is ENHRY and CDR2 is SYGVKD. The length of the CDR3 is 15 residues. V lost 0 bases, J lost 0 bases, and 9 bases lay in between. The chain's CDR3 is CAISESGVSSYEQYF. In DNA, the CDR3 is TGTGCCATCAGTGAGTCCGGGGTTAGCTCCTACGAGCAGTACTTC.

A remark on this clonotype: Its ends do not fully match the called genes, so a read error is possible. This chain connects TRBV27 to TRBJ2-1; D possibly matches TRBD1 or TRBD2 (5 bases each). There are 15 residues in the CDR3. Germline V lookup: CDR1 MNHEY, CDR2 SMNVEV (reference sequence). The CDR3: CASVPDRATIRERFF. The CDR3 coding sequence is TGTGCCAGCGTCCCTGATCGGGCTACAATCAGGGAGCGGTTCTTC.

V usage is TRBV7-3 and J usage is TRBJ1-2; unclear D gene. V was shortened by 5 bases and J by 8 bases, with 18 bases between the two germline ends. Per the germline V gene, CDR1 is SGHTA and CDR2 is FQGTGA. This CDR3 has 14 amino acids. The CDR3 sequence: CASSPVGSGAGYTF. The DNA for the CDR3 is TGTGCCAGCAGCCCAGTGGGGAGTGGAGCCGGCTACACCTTC.

The rearrangement uses TRBV29-1 and TRBJ1-5, with D tentatively TRBD1 (5 bases). Per germline, CDR1 SQVTM and CDR2 ANQGSEA. The length of the CDR3 is 13 residues. V dropped 5 bases and J dropped 0 bases, with 8 bases sitting between them. The CDR3 here is CSVRDDSNQPQHF. CDR3 nucleotide sequence: TGCAGCGTTAGGGACGATAGCAATCAGCCCCAGCATTTT. Filled out from reference TRBV29-1 and TRBJ1-5, the complete variable domain reads SAVISQKPSRDICQRGTSLTIQCQVDSQVTMMFWYRQQPGQSLTLIATANQGSEATYESGFVIDKFPISRPNLTFSTLTVSNMSPEDSSIYLCSVRDDSNQPQHFGDGTRLSIL.